The 26 T cell receptor beta chains in this list originate from one sample, sequenced in a study of spatial heterogeneity in lung cancer. In TCRdb, the 5' RACE reads were re-called with MiXCR into one record per CDR3 protein. The sample shows over 4,500 distinct CDR3 sequences, 25% to 40% of them seen only once. Time point defined: sample taken at primary tumor resection. Overall study findings and caveats: Tumors with more nonsynonymous mutations had more expanded intratumoral alpha and beta TCRs.

What these receptors recognize is not known. The starting material was lung tumor tissue, obtained at surgery. These receptors were collected from a male donor with early-stage non-small cell lung cancer.

This clonotype is labeled as medium-sized. The chain uses TRBV7-3 and TRBJ2-1, with a tentative D call TRBD2 (5 bases). V was trimmed by 3 bases and J by 3 bases, leaving 9 bases between them. CDR3 length: 14 amino acids. The germline gives CDR1 SGHTA, CDR2 FQGTGA. The DNA for the CDR3 is TGTGCCAGCAGCTTTGGAGGATACTACAATGAGCAGTTCTTC. Encoded protein: CASSFGGYYNEQFF.

By its share, this clonotype is medium-sized. CDR3 DNA sequence: TGTGCCAGCAGCTTAGGGACCGGGTGGGTCCCCTACGAGCAGTACTTC. Protein product: CASSLGTGWVPYEQYF. V and J are TRBV7-2 and TRBJ2-7; D remains ambiguous. V was clipped by 1 base and J by 2 bases, with 15 bases between them. The CDR3 runs 16 residues. CDR1 and CDR2 (germline): SGHTA, FQGNSA. Based on the CDR3 plus reference TRBV7-2 and TRBJ2-7, the full variable domain is GAGVSQSPSNKVTEKGKDVELRCDPISGHTALYWYRQSLGQGLEFLIYFQGNSAPDKSGLPSDRFSAERTGGSVSTLTIQRTQQEDSAVYLCASSLGTGWVPYEQYFGPGTRLTVT.

The DNA of the CDR3 is TGTGCCAGCAGAGTCTTAGTTGGACGAAAGAACACTGAAGCTTTCTTT. Translation gives CASRVLVGRKNTEAFF. The gene calls are TRBV7-9 and TRBJ1-1; D is unclear. The germline CDR1 and CDR2 sequences are SEHNR and FQNEAQ (reference sequence). V lost 6 bases and J 1 base, leaving 18 bases between the germline ends. The CDR3 is 16 amino acids.

J is TRBJ2-7 and V is TRBV12-3 or TRBV12-4; 11 nucleotides agree with TRBD2. The CDR3 consists of 15 residues. The J segment lost 6 bases and the V segment lost 5 bases, leaving 9 bases of the junction unmatched. This CDR3 is CASSGAATSGIEQYF. CDR3 nucleotide sequence: TGTGCCAGCAGTGGGGCGGCGACTAGCGGGATCGAGCAGTACTTC.

The V gene is TRBV6-6, the J gene TRBJ2-5; tentative D call: TRBD2 (6 bases). The V end was cut by 7 bases, the J end by 7 bases, with 16 bases between. CDR1 and CDR2 (germline): MNHNY, SVGAGI (reference sequence). This CDR3 comprises 13 residues. The CDR3 DNA is TGTGCCAGCACCCAAAGGGACTTAGGGACCCAGTACTTC. Its protein is CASTQRDLGTQYF.

This clonotype was seen ten or more times. In DNA, the CDR3 is TGTGCCGTCGGTGGTGAGCAGTTCTTC. Translated, it gives CAVGGEQFF. The J gene is TRBJ2-1, the V gene TRBV10-3; D not certain. CDR1 is ENHRY, CDR2 SYGVKD, per germline. The CDR3 has 9 amino acids. Trimming took off 11 bases at V and 9 bases at J, with 8 bases between the two ends.

By sample share, this clonotype is medium-sized. J is TRBJ2-7 and V is TRBV20-1, with 10 bases lining up with TRBD2. After removal of 6 bases from V and 4 bases from J, the junction contained 12 bases not matched to a gene. The length of the CDR3 is 15 residues. Per germline, CDR1 DFQATT and CDR2 SNEGSKA (reference sequence). The CDR3, as DNA: TGCAGTGCCTTCCAGCTAGCGGGGGCAGGTTACGAGCAGTACTTC. This sequence encodes CSAFQLAGAGYEQYF.

This clonotype counts as medium-sized. The genes are TRBV7-9 and TRBJ2-2; D is ambiguous. The CDR3 consists of 18 residues. From germline, CDR1 is SEHNR and CDR2 FQNEAQ (reference sequence). Trimming left V 1 base short and J 2 bases short, with 17 bases between. The CDR3 DNA reads TGTGCCAGCAGCTTAGTCGGCCACTGGACGGATAACACCGGGGAGCTGTTTTTT. Translated: CASSLVGHWTDNTGELFF.

With regard to this clonotype: One end of the junction is discordant with germline, which a read error may explain. The chain is built from TRBV3-1 and TRBJ1-4, with D perhaps TRBD1 (5 bases). Germline CDR1 LGHDT, CDR2 YNNKEL (reference sequence). This CDR3 has 12 residues. CDR3 sequence (DNA): TGTGCCAGCGGCGGCCGGGGCGGTGAAAAACTGTTT. It specifies CASGGRGGEKLF.

By share, this clonotype ranks as medium-sized. The genes are TRBV11-2 and TRBJ2-2, with 13 bases lining up with TRBD2. Germline V gene lookup returns CDR1 SGHAT and CDR2 FQNNGV. The V segment lost 6 bases and the J segment 2 bases; nucleotides outside the gene matches: 9. CDR3 length equals 18 residues. The CDR3: CASRTWTSGGQNTGELFF. The CDR3, as DNA: TGTGCCAGCAGGACCTGGACTAGCGGGGGACAAAACACCGGGGAGCTGTTTTTT.

This clonotype ranks as medium-sized. The V call is TRBV5-4, the J call TRBJ1-2; D ambiguous. The V end lost 5 bases, the J end lost 1 base, and 15 bases lay between the germline ends. The germline CDR1 and CDR2 sequences are SGHNT and YYREEE (reference sequence). There are 15 residues in the CDR3. Here the CDR3 reads CASSSLGYDNYGYTF. CDR3 coding DNA: TGTGCCAGCAGTTCGCTAGGGTATGATAACTATGGCTACACCTTC.

This sequence joins TRBV15 and TRBJ1-5; D unresolved. With 3 bases removed from V and 6 bases from J, the gap between germline ends came to 6 bases. This CDR3 region has 12 residues. Germline CDR1 is LNHNV and CDR2 is YYDKDF (reference sequence). CDR3 sequence: CATSRSIQPQHF. Written as DNA, the CDR3 is TGTGCCACCAGCAGGTCGATTCAGCCCCAGCATTTT.

In this sample, this clonotype is medium-sized. This rearrangement joins TRBV12-3 or TRBV12-4 to TRBJ1-2; no reliable D call. There are 13 residues in the CDR3. Trimming pared 8 bases from V and 2 bases from J, leaving 12 bases between. This CDR3 reads CASGLASNYGYTF. Here the CDR3 DNA reads TGTGCCAGCGGTCTAGCAAGCAACTATGGCTACACCTTC.

This clonotype was observed a handful of times. The gene calls are TRBV14 and TRBJ1-4; D gene unclear. Trimming removed 3 bases from V and 11 bases from J, with 13 bases in between. The CDR3 runs 13 residues. Germline assignment: CDR1 SGHDN and CDR2 FVKESK. The CDR3 bases are TGTGCCAGCAGCCAGGACGTAAGAGGGAAACTGTTTTTT. Translation gives CASSQDVRGKLFF.

Sample share makes this clonotype large. The chain combines TRBV12-3 or TRBV12-4 with TRBJ2-3, with TRBD2 identical over 9 bases. The V and J ends lost 4 bases and 2 bases, in that order; junction bases with no gene match: 4. CDR3 length: 15 amino acids. As DNA, the CDR3 is TGTGCCAGCAGTTCCGGGACTAGCTTCACAGATACGCAGTATTTT. Translating gives CASSSGTSFTDTQYF.

This clonotype is classed as medium-sized. The chain links TRBV18 to TRBJ1-1, with D unclear. The germline V and J ends were trimmed by 0 bases and 7 bases, with 15 bases remaining between them. The germline V gene has CDR1 KGHSH and CDR2 LQKENI. The CDR3 runs 15 residues. CDR3 in amino acids: CASSPPTGDGIEAFF. The CDR3 bases are TGTGCCAGCTCACCACCTACCGGGGATGGAATTGAAGCTTTCTTT. Full variable domain (outside the CDR3, taken from reference TRBV18 and TRBJ1-1): NAGVMQNPRHLVRRRGQEARLRCSPMKGHSHVYWYRQLPEEGLKFMVYLQKENIIDESGMPKERFSAEFPKEGPSILRIQQVVRGDSAAYFCASSPPTGDGIEAFFGQGTRLTVV.

By share of the sample, this clonotype is medium-sized (0.01 to 0.1%). This rearrangement joins TRBV2 to TRBJ2-2; the D gene is possibly TRBD1 (5 bases). The CDR3 runs 15 residues. From germline, CDR1 is SNHLY and CDR2 FYNNEI. V lost 6 bases to trimming and J lost 2 bases, with 13 bases between them. The CDR3 region is CASRAETANTGELFF. In nucleotides, the CDR3 is TGTGCCAGCAGGGCCGAGACAGCAAACACCGGGGAGCTGTTTTTT. Variable domain in full (rest from reference TRBV2 and TRBJ2-2): EPEVTQTPSHQVTQMGQEVILRCVPISNHLYFYWYRQILGQKVEFLVSFYNNEISEKSEIFDDQFSVERPDGSNFTLKIRSTKLEDSAMYFCASRAETANTGELFFGEGSRLTVL.

The chain joins TRBV19 to TRBJ2-3, with 12 bases that match TRBD1. The CDR3 has 14 residues. V trimming: 9 bases; J trimming: 5 bases; junction bases outside the gene matches: 6. Germline CDR1 LNHDA, CDR2 SQIVND (reference sequence). The CDR3 protein is CASRDRGRVDTQYF. The DNA for the CDR3 is TGTGCCAGCCGGGACAGGGGGCGCGTAGATACGCAGTATTTT.

This chain uses TRBV29-1 with TRBJ2-1; D gene uncertain. Germline V lookup: CDR1 SQVTM, CDR2 ANQGSEA. The CDR3 has 11 amino acids. Trimming stripped 2 bases from V and 9 bases from J, with 8 bases between. CDR3 in amino acids: CSVELVAEQFF. The CDR3 bases are TGCAGCGTTGAACTGGTTGCTGAGCAGTTCTTC.

On this clonotype itself: As the CDR3 is not closed by the conserved phenylalanine or tryptophan, this likely results from a read error. The DNA is left out, because the CDR3 cannot be placed on it with certainty; the CDR3 is given as TCRdb lists it. CDR3 protein: CASSYDPDTGLESYRYC. The chain recombines TRBV7-3 with TRBJ2-1; the DNA was not used to check the table's D call, TRBD1. Germline loops: CDR1 SGHTA, CDR2 FQGTGA. From its first to its last residue, the CDR3 has 17 amino acids.

The CDR3, as DNA: TGCAGCGGCACCGGACAGCTTAGCAATCAGCCCCAGCATTTT. Translation gives CSGTGQLSNQPQHF. This sequence joins TRBV20-1 and TRBJ1-5, with D possibly matching TRBD1 (6 bases). There are 14 residues in the CDR3. The germline CDR1 and CDR2 sequences are DFQATT and SNEGSKA (reference sequence).

This clonotype occurred a few times. The gene calls are TRBV5-1 and TRBJ1-5; no clear D gene. Trimming removed 5 bases at V and 3 bases at J, with 9 bases between. In germline, CDR1 is SGHRS, CDR2 YFSETQ. The CDR3 sequence is 13 residues long. The CDR3 loop reads CASRGSPNQPQHF. As DNA, the CDR3 is TGCGCCAGCAGAGGGTCCCCCAATCAGCCCCAGCATTTT.

The genes are TRBV6-5 and TRBJ2-7, with TRBD1 as a possible D gene (6 bases). Per germline, CDR1 MNHEY and CDR2 SVGAGI. The CDR3 runs 16 residues. V was pared by 3 bases and J by 2 bases, with 17 bases between. The CDR3 DNA reads TGTGCCAGCAGTTATAAATACAGGGCCTCTCCCTACGAGCAGTACTTC. Its translation is CASSYKYRASPYEQYF.

V usage is TRBV11-2 and J usage is TRBJ1-6; D uncertain. CDR1 and CDR2 from the germline V gene are SGHAT and FQNNGV. V was trimmed by 1 base and J by 2 bases, leaving 9 bases between them. The CDR3 runs 16 residues. In DNA form, the CDR3 reads TGTGCCAGCAGCTTAGTGGCCGCGACCTATAATTCACCCCTCCACTTT. Protein product: CASSLVAATYNSPLHF.

The chain uses TRBV6-6 and TRBJ1-6; D possibly corresponds to TRBD1 (6 bases). V was cut by 6 bases and J by 14 bases, with 26 bases left in between. Germline CDR1 MNHNY, CDR2 SVGAGI (reference sequence). The CDR3 has 16 residues. The CDR3 protein is CASSLGTPRGRTALHF. The CDR3, as DNA: TGTGCCAGCAGCCTAGGGACACCCCGGGGAAGGACAGCCCTCCACTTT.

J is TRBJ1-1 and V is TRBV27; possible D gene TRBD1, 6 bases. The V gene lost 3 bases and the J gene lost 4 bases, with 12 bases spanning the gap. Germline CDR1 and CDR2: MNHEY and SMNVEV (reference sequence). This CDR3 is 14 amino acids long. CDR3 DNA sequence: TGTGCCAGCAGTTTGGAGGAAGGGGGCACTGAAGCTTTCTTT. It encodes CASSLEEGGTEAFF.